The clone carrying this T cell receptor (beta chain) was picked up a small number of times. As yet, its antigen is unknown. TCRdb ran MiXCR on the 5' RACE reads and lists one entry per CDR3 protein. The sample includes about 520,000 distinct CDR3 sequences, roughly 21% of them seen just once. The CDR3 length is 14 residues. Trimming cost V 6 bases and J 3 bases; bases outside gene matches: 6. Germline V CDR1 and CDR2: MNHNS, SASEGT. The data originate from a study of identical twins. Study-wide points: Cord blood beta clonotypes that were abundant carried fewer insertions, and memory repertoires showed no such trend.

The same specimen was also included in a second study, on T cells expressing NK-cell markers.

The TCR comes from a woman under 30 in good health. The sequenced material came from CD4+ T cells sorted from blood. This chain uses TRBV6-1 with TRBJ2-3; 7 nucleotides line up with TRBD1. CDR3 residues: CASRSTGVTDTQYF. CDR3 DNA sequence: TGTGCCAGCAGGTCCACAGGGGTTACAGATACGCAGTATTTT.